This TCR beta chain was retrieved from a study of PD-L1 blockade in urothelial cancer. The time point was: peripheral blood 6 weeks after treatment start. CDR1 and CDR2 (germline): LNHNV, YYDKDF (reference sequence). The CDR3 runs 12 residues. The germline V and J ends were trimmed by 5 bases and 6 bases, with 8 bases remaining between them. Sequencing was performed with immunoSEQ multiplex PCR; in TCRdb, only in-frame clones are kept and a portion is missing. The repertoire includes about 76,000 clones, more than 85% of them detected once, and roughly 0.9% sits in the top ten. The chain joins TRBV15 to TRBJ1-5; perhaps TRBD1 as D (5 bases). The origin of this receptor is an elderly woman with urothelial cancer. The sample in question was PBMCs, obtained around atezolizumab (anti-PD-L1) treatment. CDR3: CATSETVQPQHF. DNA of the CDR3: TGTGCCACCAGCGAGACAGTTCAGCCCCAGCATTTT.